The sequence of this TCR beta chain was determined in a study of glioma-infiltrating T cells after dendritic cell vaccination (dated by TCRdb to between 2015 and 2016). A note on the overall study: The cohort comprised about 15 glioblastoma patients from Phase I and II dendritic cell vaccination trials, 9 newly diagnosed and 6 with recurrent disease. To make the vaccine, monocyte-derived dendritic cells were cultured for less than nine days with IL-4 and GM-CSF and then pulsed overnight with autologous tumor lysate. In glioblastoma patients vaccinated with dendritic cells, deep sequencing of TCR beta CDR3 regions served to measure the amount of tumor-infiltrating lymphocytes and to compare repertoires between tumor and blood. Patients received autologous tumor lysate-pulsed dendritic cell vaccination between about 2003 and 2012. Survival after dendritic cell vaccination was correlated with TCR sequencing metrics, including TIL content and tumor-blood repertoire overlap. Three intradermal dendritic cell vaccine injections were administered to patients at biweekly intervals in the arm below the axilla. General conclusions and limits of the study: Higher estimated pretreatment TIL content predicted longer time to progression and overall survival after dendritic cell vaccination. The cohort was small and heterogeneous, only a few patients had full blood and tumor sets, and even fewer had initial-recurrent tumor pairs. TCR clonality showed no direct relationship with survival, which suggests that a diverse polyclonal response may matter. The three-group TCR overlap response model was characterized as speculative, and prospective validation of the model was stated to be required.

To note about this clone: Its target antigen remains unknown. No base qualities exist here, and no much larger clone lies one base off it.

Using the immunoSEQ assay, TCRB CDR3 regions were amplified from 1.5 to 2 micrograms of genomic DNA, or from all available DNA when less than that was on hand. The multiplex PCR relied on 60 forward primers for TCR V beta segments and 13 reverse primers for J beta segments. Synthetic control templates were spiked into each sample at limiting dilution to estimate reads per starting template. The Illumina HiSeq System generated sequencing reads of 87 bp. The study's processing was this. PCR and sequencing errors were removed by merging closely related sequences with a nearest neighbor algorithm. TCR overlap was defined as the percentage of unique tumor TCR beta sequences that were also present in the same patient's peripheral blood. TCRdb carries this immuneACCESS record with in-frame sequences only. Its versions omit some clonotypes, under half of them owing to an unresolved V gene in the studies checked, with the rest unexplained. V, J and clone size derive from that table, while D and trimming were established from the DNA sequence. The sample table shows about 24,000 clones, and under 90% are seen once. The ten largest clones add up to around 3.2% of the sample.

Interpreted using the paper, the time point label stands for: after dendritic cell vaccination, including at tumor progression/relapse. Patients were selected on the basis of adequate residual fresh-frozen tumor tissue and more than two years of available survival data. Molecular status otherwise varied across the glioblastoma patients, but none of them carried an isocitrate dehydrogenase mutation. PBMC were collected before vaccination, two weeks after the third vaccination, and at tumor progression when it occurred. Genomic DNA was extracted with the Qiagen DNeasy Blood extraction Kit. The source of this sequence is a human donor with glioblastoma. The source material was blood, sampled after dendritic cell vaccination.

For the CDR3, the sequence is CASSLVLPGGSKNIQYF. The nucleotide sequence is TGCGCCAGCAGCTTGGTGCTACCGGGGGGATCGAAAAACATTCAGTACTTC. The rearrangement combines TRBV5-1 with TRBJ2-4, and TRBD2 aligns with 7 junction nucleotides. The germline V end is reduced by 0 bases and the J end by 4 bases; junction bases left unmatched: 10. For CDR1 and CDR2, the germline V gene lists SGHRS and YFSETQ. Counted from cysteine to phenylalanine, this CDR3 has 17 amino acids. Only the CDR3 region is kept as DNA, spanning 51 bases read in frame from base 1.